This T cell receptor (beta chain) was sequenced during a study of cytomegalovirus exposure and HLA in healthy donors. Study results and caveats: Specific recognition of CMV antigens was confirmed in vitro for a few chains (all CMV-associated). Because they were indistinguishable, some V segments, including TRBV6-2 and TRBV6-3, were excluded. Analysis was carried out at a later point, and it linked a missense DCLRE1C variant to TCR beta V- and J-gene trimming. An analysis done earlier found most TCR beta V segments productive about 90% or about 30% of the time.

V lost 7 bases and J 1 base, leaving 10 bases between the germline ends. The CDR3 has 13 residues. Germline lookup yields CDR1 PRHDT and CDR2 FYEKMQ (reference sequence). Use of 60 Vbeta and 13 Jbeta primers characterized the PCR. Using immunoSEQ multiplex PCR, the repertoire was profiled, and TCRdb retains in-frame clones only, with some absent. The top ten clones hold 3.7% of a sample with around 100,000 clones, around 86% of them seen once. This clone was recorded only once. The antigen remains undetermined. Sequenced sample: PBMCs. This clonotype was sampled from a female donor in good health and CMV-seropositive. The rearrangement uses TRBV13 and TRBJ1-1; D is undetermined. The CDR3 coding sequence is TGTGCCAGCAAGGACTGGAGGAACACTGAAGCTTTCTTT. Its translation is CASKDWRNTEAFF.